Listed below are T cell receptor beta chains from one sample, sequenced in a study of blood T cells in healthy people across ages. TCRdb processed the 5' RACE reads anew with MiXCR; each CDR3 protein has one entry. The table includes hundreds of thousands of distinct CDR3 sequences, less than 70% detected once. Material for sequencing was blood. All receptors come from an elderly man in good health. Both conserved end residues are part of each CDR3. Fields, in order: CDR3 protein, CDR3 DNA, V gene, J gene, D gene, clone size. D genes are given only for firm matches. Expanded clones are given a class, and other clones once, few, many or no size at all.

CASSFLAISTDTQYF,TGTGCCAGCAGCTTTCTGGCGATTAGCACAGATACGCAGTATTTT,TRBV5-6,TRBJ2-3,-,-
CASGDSGGTEAFF,TGTGCCAGTGGGGACAGTGGGGGGACTGAAGCTTTCTTT,TRBV7-9,TRBJ1-1,TRBD1,few
CSAWGTSGRLFAYEQYF,TGCAGTGCTTGGGGGACTAGCGGGAGGCTTTTTGCGTACGAGCAGTACTTC,TRBV20-1,TRBJ2-7,TRBD2,few
CSAPQRTQETQYF,TGCAGTGCTCCACAGCGGACCCAAGAGACCCAGTACTTC,TRBV20-1,TRBJ2-5,-,-
CATSILGFNEQFF,TGTGCCACCAGTATCCTAGGTTTTAATGAGCAGTTCTTC,TRBV24-1,TRBJ2-1,-,-
CASSDGGLTDTQYF,TGTGCCAGCAGTGATGGGGGACTCACAGATACGCAGTATTTT,TRBV6-2/TRBV6-3,TRBJ2-3,-,-
CSVRAQADTGELFF,TGCAGCGTGCGGGCACAGGCCGACACCGGGGAGCTGTTTTTT,TRBV29-1,TRBJ2-2,-,-
CAGSTPGLAGGPTHEQYF,TGTGCCGGCAGCACCCCGGGACTAGCGGGAGGGCCAACCCACGAGCAGTACTTC,TRBV11-2,TRBJ2-7,TRBD2,-
CASSYDGGLNTEAFF,TGTGCCAGCAGTTACGACGGGGGACTGAACACTGAAGCTTTCTTT,TRBV6-5,TRBJ1-1,-,-
CASSQVRGLAGGPARYAYF,TGCGCCAGCAGCCAAGTTCGGGGACTAGCGGGAGGGCCGGCCAGATACGCGTATTTT,TRBV4-1,TRBJ2-3,TRBD2,-